These 18 T cell receptor beta chains originate from one sample sequenced in a study of blood T cell repertoires in COVID-19. Here immunoSEQ multiplex PCR was the method, and the copy in TCRdb shows in-frame clones only, minus some. Counted here are around 300,000 clones, around 90% occurring once; the ten biggest clones make up 2% to 2.5%. The material sequenced was peripheral blood. These receptors were taken from a man over 45 with acute or convalescent COVID-19.

The chain couples TRBV7-2 to TRBJ1-5, with 7 positions matching TRBD1. Germline V CDR1 and CDR2: SGHTA, FQGNSA. J gave up 3 bases and V 3 bases, and 14 bases lay outside the gene matches. The length of the CDR3 is 18 residues. The CDR3 region has the DNA TGTGCCAGCAGCTTTAGTTTCGGAGGACAGGATTACAATCAGCCCCAGCATTTT. Amino acid sequence: CASSFSFGGQDYNQPQHF.

This chain connects TRBV7-8 to TRBJ1-1; 7 bases agree with TRBD1. CDR1 and CDR2 (germline): SGHVS, FQNEAQ. J was trimmed by 3 bases and V by 5 bases; bases with no gene match: 12. The CDR3 has 16 amino acids. The CDR3 region is CASSPTRGQAYTEAFF. The CDR3 nucleotides are TGTGCCAGCAGCCCGACTCGAGGACAGGCTTACACTGAAGCTTTCTTT.

The chain uses TRBV7-8 and TRBJ2-2; D uncertain. Trimming cost V 4 bases and J 2 bases, with 11 bases left between them. CDR1 and CDR2 from the germline V gene are SGHVS and FQNEAQ. The CDR3 has 15 amino acids. CDR3 in amino acids: CASSSLLVNTGELFF. DNA of the CDR3: TGTGCCAGCAGCTCCCTACTTGTTAACACCGGGGAGCTGTTTTTT.

The chain carries TRBV5-1 and TRBJ2-2; D not resolved. The germline V and J ends were trimmed by 5 bases and 6 bases, with 14 bases remaining between them. The CDR3 is 14 residues long. Germline values: CDR1 SGHRS, CDR2 YFSETQ. CDR3: CASREGPGSGELFF. The DNA for the CDR3 is TGCGCCAGCAGGGAAGGTCCCGGGTCCGGGGAGCTGTTTTTT. Filled out from reference TRBV5-1 and TRBJ2-2, the complete variable domain reads KAGVTQTPRYLIKTRGQQVTLSCSPISGHRSVSWYQQTPGQGLQFLFEYFSETQRNKGNFPGRFSGRQFSNSRSEMNVSTLELGDSALYLCASREGPGSGELFFGEGSRLTVL.

The chain employs TRBV29-1 and TRBJ2-1; tentative D call: TRBD1 (6 bases). Looked up from germline, CDR1 is SQVTM and CDR2 is ANQGSEA. The CDR3 loop spans 14 amino acids. Trimming stripped 4 bases from V and 5 bases from J, with 15 bases between. The CDR3 spells CSVGGDTLNNEQFF. The CDR3 region has the DNA TGCAGCGTTGGAGGGGACACCCTTAACAATGAGCAGTTCTTC.

J is TRBJ1-3 and V is TRBV15; D might be TRBD1 (5 bases). Germline CDR1 reads LNHNV; CDR2 reads YYDKDF (reference sequence). V lost 0 bases, J lost 2 bases, and 11 bases lay in between. There are 16 residues in the CDR3. CDR3 nucleotides: TGTGCCACCAGCAGAGATACAGGCTCTGCTGGAAACACCATATATTTT. Its protein product is CATSRDTGSAGNTIYF. The whole variable domain, filled in from reference TRBV15 and TRBJ1-3, reads DAMVIQNPRYQVTQFGKPVTLSCSQTLNHNVMYWYQQKSSQAPKLLFHYYDKDFNNEADTPDNFQSRRPNTSFCFLDIRSPGLGDTAMYLCATSRDTGSAGNTIYFGEGSWLTVV.

The chain couples TRBV3-1 (or the pseudogene TRBV3-2) to TRBJ1-5, with TRBD1 as a possible D gene (5 bases). The V gene's germline CDR1 is LGHDT and CDR2 YNNKEL (reference sequence). The V end was cut by 4 bases, the J end by 7 bases, with 14 bases between. This CDR3 has 14 amino acids. This chain's CDR3 is CASSRSGDGQPQHF. DNA for the CDR3: TGTGCCAGCAGCCGCTCGGGGGACGGGCAGCCCCAGCATTTT.

This chain uses TRBV6-6 with TRBJ2-4; the match to TRBD2 covers 7 bases. Germline CDR1 and CDR2: MNHNY and SVGAGI (reference sequence). V shed 4 bases and J 0 bases; nucleotides not matched to a gene: 3. The CDR3 contains 15 residues. CDR3 region: CASSSGGLAKNIQYF. The CDR3, as DNA: TGTGCCAGCAGTTCGGGGGGACTAGCCAAAAACATTCAGTACTTC.

The V and J genes are TRBV10-2 and TRBJ1-2; tentatively, D is TRBD1 (6 bases). The CDR3 has 12 amino acids. CDR1 is WSHSY, CDR2 SAAADI, per germline. V was pared by 6 bases and J by 5 bases, with 10 bases between. The CDR3 nucleotides read TGCGCCAGCAGAAAGGACAGTTATGGCTACACCTTC. Its translation: CASRKDSYGYTF.

The rearrangement joins TRBV29-1 to TRBJ1-1, with D uncertain. Trimming removed 4 bases at V and 8 bases at J, with 17 bases between. This CDR3 has 13 amino acids. Germline CDR1 is SQVTM and CDR2 is ANQGSEA. The CDR3 spells CSVGEGAGREAFF. CDR3 nucleotides: TGCAGCGTTGGCGAGGGCGCGGGCCGGGAAGCTTTCTTT. Full variable domain (rest looked up from reference TRBV29-1 and TRBJ1-1): SAVISQKPSRDICQRGTSLTIQCQVDSQVTMMFWYRQQPGQSLTLIATANQGSEATYESGFVIDKFPISRPNLTFSTLTVSNMSPEDSSIYLCSVGEGAGREAFFGQGTRLTVV.

The chain employs TRBV14 and TRBJ1-2; no definite D call. The V gene's germline CDR1 is SGHDN and CDR2 FVKESK. The CDR3 extends over 15 amino acids. Trimming cost V 0 bases and J 4 bases, with 12 bases left between them. The CDR3 loop reads CASSQDPVPFYGYTF. As DNA, the CDR3 is TGTGCCAGCAGCCAAGATCCGGTCCCTTTCTATGGCTACACCTTC. The whole variable domain, filled in from reference TRBV14 and TRBJ1-2, reads EAGVTQFPSHSVIEKGQTVTLRCDPISGHDNLYWYRRVMGKEIKFLLHFVKESKQDESGMPNNRFLAERTGGTYSTLKVQPAELEDSGVYFCASSQDPVPFYGYTFGSGTRLTVV.

The gene calls are TRBV19 and TRBJ2-7, with 9 bases that match TRBD1. From germline, CDR1 is LNHDA and CDR2 SQIVND (reference sequence). There are 15 residues in the CDR3. V trimming: 7 bases; J trimming: 5 bases; junction bases outside the gene matches: 12. The CDR3 is CASTNRDRDPHEQYF. The CDR3 DNA reads as TGTGCCAGTACCAACCGGGACAGGGATCCCCACGAGCAGTACTTC.

This chain connects TRBV7-8 to TRBJ1-6; D possibly corresponds to TRBD1 (6 bases). There are 17 residues in the CDR3. Germline V gene sequence: CDR1 SGHVS, CDR2 FQNEAQ. Trimming left V 5 bases short and J 10 bases short, with 24 bases between. CDR3 loop: CASSPRERGSYISPLHF. The CDR3 coding sequence is TGTGCCAGCAGCCCTCGTGAGAGGGGGTCGTATATCTCACCCCTCCACTTT.

This chain joins TRBV19 and TRBJ1-1, with unresolved D. CDR3 length: 11 residues. CDR1 and CDR2 (germline): LNHDA, SQIVND (reference sequence). Deletions cut 4 bases from V and 10 bases from J, with 10 bases between. The CDR3 coding sequence is TGTGCCAGTAGTACGGCTTGGGCAGCTTTCTTT. The encoded protein is CASSTAWAAFF.

The genes are TRBV7-9 and TRBJ2-7; perhaps TRBD1 as D (6 bases). The CDR3 is 14 residues long. Trimming stripped 4 bases from V and 4 bases from J, with 14 bases between. The V gene's germline CDR1 is SEHNR and CDR2 FQNEAQ (reference sequence). CDR3 in DNA: TGTGCCAGCAGCTCCGCCGGGACAACTTACGAGCAGTACTTC. This codes for CASSSAGTTYEQYF.

The chain uses TRBV7-9 and TRBJ2-3; D is ambiguous. Germline V lookup: CDR1 SEHNR, CDR2 FQNEAQ (reference sequence). The CDR3 consists of 14 residues. V lost 5 bases and J 1 base, leaving 10 bases between the germline ends. In DNA form, the CDR3 reads TGTGCCAGCAGCCCATCAATTCGCACAGATACGCAGTATTTT. Residues: CASSPSIRTDTQYF.

This sequence joins TRBV19 and TRBJ1-1; TRBD1 aligns across 7 bases. This CDR3 comprises 16 residues. The germline V gene encodes CDR1 LNHDA and CDR2 SQIVND (reference sequence). The V segment lost 7 bases and the J segment 5 bases; nucleotides outside the gene matches: 16. In DNA, the CDR3 is TGTGCCAGTATTTCTAAAATCGCGACAGGGAGAACTGAAGCTTTCTTT. Its translation: CASISKIATGRTEAFF.

The chain recombines TRBV30 with TRBJ2-1; TRBD2 matches at 7 bases. The V segment lost 5 bases and the J segment 0 bases; nucleotides outside the gene matches: 7. Germline CDR1 GTSNPN, CDR2 SVGIG (reference sequence). CDR3 length: 15 residues. CDR3 in amino acids: CAWAFGGSSYNEQFF. The DNA for the CDR3 is TGTGCCTGGGCTTTCGGGGGGAGCTCCTACAATGAGCAGTTCTTC.